The 24 T cell receptor beta chains below come from one sample, sequenced in a study of tumor-infiltrating T cells and Merkel cell polyomavirus. Study as a whole: CD8+ T cells recognized the Merkel cell polyomavirus KLL epitope.

Immunohistochemistry showed robust Merkel cell polyomavirus Large T antigen staining in every patient's tumor. Using immunoSEQ multiplex PCR, the repertoire was profiled, and TCRdb retains in-frame clones only, with some absent. The table lists more than 20,000 clones, 70% to 90% of them singletons. Sequencing used lymph node tissue. These receptors all stem from a man between 45 and 60 years old with Merkel cell carcinoma.

As DNA, the CDR3 is TGTGCCAGCAGCCCCCAACGGGGTCAGCCCCAGCATTTT. Translation gives CASSPQRGQPQHF. This chain uses TRBV5-8 with TRBJ1-5; no definite D call. The germline V gene has CDR1 SGHTS and CDR2 YDEGEE. V was cut by 4 bases and J by 6 bases, with 11 bases left in between. This CDR3 is built from 13 residues.

The J gene is TRBJ1-1, the V gene TRBV7-8; 9 positions agree with TRBD1. Per the germline V gene, CDR1 is SGHVS and CDR2 is FQNEAQ. This CDR3 is 16 amino acids long. J was trimmed by 0 bases and V by 1 base; bases with no gene match: 3. CDR3 in amino acids: CASSLVGTGMNTEAFF. The CDR3, as DNA: TGTGCCAGCAGCTTAGTGGGGACAGGGATGAACACTGAAGCTTTCTTT.

This chain joins TRBV7-2 and TRBJ2-5; TRBD2 is a possible D gene (6 bases). V lost 6 bases and J lost 5, with 13 bases in between. The CDR3 is 13 amino acids. Germline values: CDR1 SGHTA, CDR2 FQGNSA. This CDR3 reads CASRSRDSETQYF. CDR3 bases: TGTGCCAGCAGGTCCCGGGACTCGGAGACCCAGTACTTC.

This clone was detected only once. The chain recombines TRBV5-1 with TRBJ2-2; D perhaps matches TRBD1 (6 bases). Trimming stripped 5 bases from V and 0 bases from J, with 14 bases between. Per the germline V gene, CDR1 is SGHRS and CDR2 is YFSETQ. There are 16 residues in the CDR3. The CDR3 DNA reads TGCGCCAGCAGGACAGGCTCGCCCTCGAACACCGGGGAGCTGTTTTTT. This codes for CASRTGSPSNTGELFF.

The rearrangement links TRBV7-2 to TRBJ1-5, with D perhaps TRBD1 (5 bases). V was pared by 1 base and J by 7 bases, with 11 bases between. The CDR3 contains 14 residues. Germline CDR1 reads SGHTA; CDR2 reads FQGNSA. The CDR3 sequence: CASSLGRAEQPQHF. In DNA, the CDR3 is TGTGCCAGCAGCTTAGGCAGGGCTGAACAGCCCCAGCATTTT.

The chain has TRBV7-3 and TRBJ2-7; 11 bases match TRBD1. The CDR3 totals 14 residues. The V gene end was trimmed by 5 bases and the J gene end by 4 bases; junction bases not matched to a gene: 4. Germline lookup yields CDR1 SGHTA and CDR2 FQGTGA. The CDR3 nucleotides are TGTGCCAGCAGCCAAGGACAGGGGGCTTACGAGCAGTACTTC. It encodes CASSQGQGAYEQYF.

The rearrangement joins TRBV4-1 to TRBJ2-5; the match to TRBD1 covers 7 bases. The ends lost 6 bases at V and 1 base at J; junction bases unmatched: 2. Germline CDR1 reads MGHRA; CDR2 reads YSYEKL. The CDR3 is 13 amino acids. This CDR3 reads CASSGTVQETQYF. CDR3 coding DNA: TGCGCCAGCAGTGGGACAGTCCAAGAGACCCAGTACTTC.

V usage is TRBV7-8 and J usage is TRBJ2-3, with 8 bases lining up with TRBD2. The germline V gene encodes CDR1 SGHVS and CDR2 FQNEAQ. With V trimmed by 2 bases and J by 5 bases, 6 bases remained unmatched. This CDR3 is 15 amino acids long. CDR3 sequence: CASSLYGGALDTQYF. CDR3 coding DNA: TGTGCCAGCAGCTTATACGGGGGGGCCTTAGATACGCAGTATTTT. Together with reference TRBV7-8 and TRBJ2-3, the CDR3 gives the full variable domain: GAGVSQSPRYKVAKRGQDVALRCDPISGHVSLFWYQQALGQGPEFLTYFQNEAQLDKSGLPSDRFFAERPEGSVSTLKIQRTQQEDSAVYLCASSLYGGALDTQYFGPGTRLTVL.

Worth noting for this clone: A read error may account for a junction end that differs from germline. The chain links TRBV6-6 to TRBJ2-3; 8 nucleotides align to TRBD1. The germline CDR1 and CDR2 sequences are MNHNY and SVGAGI (reference sequence). CDR3 length equals 15 residues. The CDR3 sequence is CASTYGQGATDTQYF. The CDR3 nucleotides read TGTGCCAGCACTTACGGGCAGGGGGCCACAGATACGCAGTATTTT.

The chain employs TRBV13 and TRBJ1-2, with TRBD1 matching over 9 bases. CDR1 and CDR2 from the germline V gene are PRHDT and FYEKMQ (reference sequence). Trimming took 6 bases from V and 3 from J; bases not matched to a gene: 8. The CDR3 is made up of 15 amino acids. The CDR3 sequence is CASRATGGSYYGYTF. The CDR3 DNA reads as TGTGCCAGCAGAGCTACAGGGGGCAGTTACTATGGCTACACCTTC.

The chain joins TRBV28 to TRBJ1-4; unclear D gene. The CDR3 contains 15 residues. Trimming left V 6 bases short and J 4 bases short, with 15 bases between. Germline V gene sequence: CDR1 MDHEN, CDR2 SYDVKM. In nucleotides, the CDR3 is TGTGCCAGCAGCCCGATGACACCCGGTAATGAAAAACTGTTTTTT. Protein: CASSPMTPGNEKLFF. Together with reference TRBV28 and TRBJ1-4, the CDR3 gives the full variable domain: DVKVTQSSRYLVKRTGEKVFLECVQDMDHENMFWYRQDPGLGLRLIYFSYDVKMKEKGDIPEGYSVSREKKERFSLILESASTNQTSMYLCASSPMTPGNEKLFFGSGTQLSVL.

This chain joins TRBV7-3 and TRBJ2-1; D may be TRBD2 (5 bases). CDR3 length equals 12 residues. V lost 5 bases and J 12 bases, leaving 14 bases between the germline ends. The germline CDR1 and CDR2 sequences are SGHTA and FQGTGA. The CDR3 loop reads CASSTSGIGQFF. CDR3 coding DNA: TGTGCCAGCAGCACATCCGGGATAGGGCAGTTCTTC.

To note about this clone: The junction departs from the called germline gene at one end, perhaps through a read error. The chain carries TRBV7-8 and TRBJ2-5; the match to TRBD1 covers 9 bases. Per the germline V gene, CDR1 is SGHVS and CDR2 is FQNEAQ. CDR3 size: 14 residues. This CDR3 reads CASTLQGAQETQYF. The DNA for the CDR3 is TGTGCCAGCACCTTACAGGGGGCCCAAGAGACCCAGTACTTC.

This clone has more than one count but fewer than ten. DNA for the CDR3: TGTGCCAGCACCGACGACACCTACGAGCAGTACTTC. This sequence encodes CASTDDTYEQYF. The V gene is TRBV2, the J gene TRBJ2-7; no firm D call. The CDR3 runs 12 residues. CDR1 and CDR2 from the germline V gene are SNHLY and FYNNEI. V shed 7 bases and J shed 2 bases, with 9 bases lying between them.

This clone was picked up a small number of times. The genes are TRBV28 and TRBJ1-2; D perhaps matches TRBD1 (6 bases). CDR1 and CDR2 (germline): MDHEN, SYDVKM. The CDR3 length is 16 residues. With 5 bases removed from V and 4 bases from J, the gap between germline ends came to 20 bases. The CDR3 sequence: CASSRESTGWGYGYTF. DNA for the CDR3: TGTGCCAGCAGTCGAGAGTCGACAGGATGGGGCTATGGCTACACCTTC.

The rearrangement links TRBV28 to TRBJ2-1, with D tentatively TRBD1 (6 bases). CDR3 size: 13 residues. CDR1 and CDR2 from the germline V gene are MDHEN and SYDVKM. Trimming took 5 bases from V and 4 from J, leaving 9 bases between them. The CDR3 sequence is CASSPGVYNEQFF. In DNA, the CDR3 is TGTGCCAGCAGTCCAGGGGTGTACAATGAGCAGTTCTTC. The full variable domain, completed using reference TRBV28 and TRBJ2-1, is DVKVTQSSRYLVKRTGEKVFLECVQDMDHENMFWYRQDPGLGLRLIYFSYDVKMKEKGDIPEGYSVSREKKERFSLILESASTNQTSMYLCASSPGVYNEQFFGPGTRLTVL.

The chain recombines TRBV28 with TRBJ1-4, with TRBD1 matching 7 bases. The CDR3 runs to 14 residues. J gave up 8 bases and V 6 bases, and 9 bases lay outside the gene matches. Germline CDR1 and CDR2: MDHEN and SYDVKM. The CDR3 loop is CASSPTGSKEKLFF. In DNA, the CDR3 is TGTGCCAGCAGCCCGACAGGGTCAAAGGAAAAACTGTTTTTT.

The chain couples TRBV6-1 to TRBJ1-3, with 8 nucleotides matching TRBD1. V dropped 4 bases and J dropped 3; count of bases not matched to a gene: 5. CDR3 length: 15 residues. The germline V gene encodes CDR1 MNHNS and CDR2 SASEGT. In DNA, the CDR3 is TGTGCCAGCAGTGCCAGGGGGCAGGGTGGAAACACCATATATTTT. Amino acid sequence: CASSARGQGGNTIYF.

The chain combines TRBV5-1 with TRBJ2-7; 10 positions agree with TRBD1. The germline V gene encodes CDR1 SGHRS and CDR2 YFSETQ. The trim removed 4 bases at V and 2 bases at J, leaving 6 bases unmatched. The CDR3 consists of 15 residues. CDR3: CASSPGGTGAYEQYF. The CDR3 DNA sequence: TGCGCCAGCAGCCCCGGGGGGACAGGGGCCTACGAGCAGTACTTC.

The chain employs TRBV7-6 and TRBJ1-2, with D unclear. Germline lookup yields CDR1 SGHVS and CDR2 FNYEAQ. V was clipped by 5 bases and J by 3 bases, with 16 bases between them. The CDR3 extends over 15 amino acids. The CDR3 spells CASSPGMDGDYGYTF. The CDR3 region has the DNA TGTGCCAGCAGCCCCGGGATGGACGGGGACTATGGCTACACCTTC.

This clone has more than one count but fewer than ten. The gene calls are TRBV4-3 and TRBJ1-2; 7 bases fit TRBD1. Germline V gene lookup returns CDR1 LGHNA and CDR2 YSLEER. The CDR3 covers 15 residues. Trimming removed 0 bases from V and 2 bases from J; junction bases left unmatched: 3. The CDR3 DNA reads as TGCGCCAGCAGCCAAGATATAGGGGGCAACTATGGCTACACCTTC. Its protein product is CASSQDIGGNYGYTF.

In this sample, this clone turned up once. V is TRBV6-5 and J is TRBJ2-2; no firm D call. The germline V and J ends were trimmed by 2 bases and 5 bases, with 9 bases remaining between them. Germline V lookup: CDR1 MNHEY, CDR2 SVGAGI. The CDR3 is 14 amino acids. CDR3 DNA: TGTGCCAGCAGTTACCTAGGTTTTACCGGGGAGCTGTTTTTT. Translated: CASSYLGFTGELFF.

The chain combines TRBV7-8 with TRBJ1-3, with 11 bases lining up with TRBD1. This CDR3 comprises 17 residues. Per the germline V gene, CDR1 is SGHVS and CDR2 is FQNEAQ. Trimming cost V 1 base and J 4 bases; bases outside gene matches: 6. The CDR3 reads CASSLVGQGAGGNTIYF. The DNA of the CDR3 is TGTGCCAGCAGCTTAGTAGGACAGGGGGCAGGAGGAAACACCATATATTTT.

This chain uses TRBV27 with TRBJ2-2, with D uncertain. CDR1 and CDR2 from the germline V gene are MNHEY and SMNVEV (reference sequence). The V end lost 3 bases, the J end lost 6 bases, and 5 bases lay between the germline ends. CDR3 length equals 12 residues. CDR3 nucleotide sequence: TGTGCCAGCAGTTTTTTAGCCGGGGAGCTGTTTTTT. This sequence encodes CASSFLAGELFF.